One sample yielded the 22 T cell receptor beta chains listed below, sequenced in a study of CD8+ T cells in alopecia areata. cDNA reverse transcribed from extracted RNA served as the sequencing template. Produced via immunoSEQ multiplex PCR; TCRdb's table is partial and in-frame only. This sample has thousands of clones, with just over 70% found just once. CD25+CD127- cells were sorted from CD4+ cells in roughly 5 patients. The source material was CD4+ Tregs sorted from blood. The receptor set was obtained from a human donor with alopecia areata.

The chain is built from TRBV13 and TRBJ2-6; D remains unclear. V shed 6 bases and J shed 5 bases, with 23 bases lying between them. The CDR3 runs to 18 residues. CDR1 and CDR2 (germline): PRHDT, FYEKMQ (reference sequence). CDR3 loop: CASRSSKRVQSRANVLTF. In nucleotides, the CDR3 is TGTGCCAGCAGAAGCTCTAAGCGAGTACAAAGTCGGGCCAACGTCCTGACTTTC.

This clone was recorded only once. V usage is TRBV6-5 and J usage is TRBJ1-2; D perhaps matches TRBD1 (5 bases). This CDR3 has 12 amino acids. V dropped 4 bases and J dropped 10 bases, with 13 bases sitting between them. CDR1 is MNHEY and CDR2 is SVGAGI in the germline V gene. CDR3 DNA: TGTGCCAGCAGTTCGGTGGGGCGGGCCTACACCTTC. As protein: CASSSVGRAYTF.

The rearrangement joins TRBV19 to TRBJ1-6; D not certain. This CDR3 has 14 residues. V lost 7 bases and J lost 6, with 13 bases in between. In germline, CDR1 is LNHDA, CDR2 SQIVND (reference sequence). The CDR3 region is CASTDPGTNSPLHF. The CDR3 DNA sequence: TGTGCCAGTACCGATCCTGGAACTAATTCACCCCTCCACTTT.

This clone was seen a handful of times. The gene calls are TRBV6-1 and TRBJ1-4; no firm D call. The germline V gene encodes CDR1 MNHNS and CDR2 SASEGT. The CDR3 consists of 12 residues. Trimming cost V 2 bases and J 10 bases, with 8 bases left between them. The CDR3 here is CASSEYRGKLFF. CDR3 bases: TGTGCCAGCAGTGAATATCGGGGAAAACTGTTTTTT.

This chain connects TRBV7-9 to TRBJ1-4, with D hard to call. CDR3 length equals 15 residues. The V end lost 4 bases, the J end lost 0 bases, and 9 bases lay between the germline ends. Germline assignment: CDR1 SEHNR and CDR2 FQNEAQ (reference sequence). The chain's CDR3 is CASSSWISTNEKLFF. The CDR3 DNA sequence: TGTGCCAGCAGCTCATGGATTTCAACTAATGAAAAACTGTTTTTT.

The genes are TRBV5-1 and TRBJ2-5; TRBD2 is a possible D gene (6 bases). Trimming removed 2 bases at V and 4 bases at J, with 15 bases between. Germline CDR1 and CDR2: SGHRS and YFSETQ. This CDR3 has 15 residues. CDR3 protein: CASSFASVLPETQYF. CDR3 in DNA: TGCGCCAGCAGCTTTGCTAGCGTTTTGCCAGAGACCCAGTACTTC.

The gene calls are TRBV9 and TRBJ2-1; 8 bases match TRBD1. There are 16 residues in the CDR3. Germline trimming cut 4 bases from V and 1 base from J; bases unmatched to any gene: 7. From germline, CDR1 is SGDLS and CDR2 YYNGEE. CDR3 loop: CASSPRTGRSYNEQFF. CDR3 bases: TGTGCCAGCAGCCCCCGGACAGGGAGGTCCTACAATGAGCAGTTCTTC. The variable domain in full, with the rest retrieved from reference TRBV9 and TRBJ2-1, is DSGVTQTPKHLITATGQRVTLRCSPRSGDLSVYWYQQSLDQGLQFLIQYYNGEERAKGNILERFSAQQFPDLHSELNLSSLELGDSALYFCASSPRTGRSYNEQFFGPGTRLTVL.

The CDR3 sequence: CASSRRTGPGGTGELFF. The DNA for the CDR3 is TGTGCCAGCAGCCGAAGGACAGGGCCTGGGGGAACCGGGGAGCTGTTTTTT. This chain joins TRBV11-3 and TRBJ2-2, with TRBD1 matching over 8 bases. V lost 5 bases, J lost 5 bases, and 13 bases stayed unmatched. Per germline, CDR1 SGHNT and CDR2 YENEEA. The CDR3 spans 17 residues.

V usage is TRBV10-2 and J usage is TRBJ2-6, with D perhaps given as TRBD1 or TRBD2 (6 bases each). The CDR3 is made up of 16 amino acids. The V and J ends lost 3 bases and 1 base respectively, with 10 bases between them. CDR1 WSHSY and CDR2 SAAADI come from the germline V gene. Here the CDR3 reads CASSDRGRSGANVLTF. CDR3 coding DNA: TGCGCCAGCAGTGATCGGGGGCGGTCTGGGGCCAACGTCCTGACTTTC.

This clone has only one observation. The V gene is TRBV14, the J gene TRBJ2-1, with 12 bases fitting TRBD2. This CDR3 is 15 amino acids long. Looked up from germline, CDR1 is SGHDN and CDR2 is FVKESK. The trim removed 4 bases at V and 7 bases at J, leaving 5 bases unmatched. DNA of the CDR3: TGTGCCAGCAGCCGTAGACTAGCGGGAGTAAATGAGCAGTTCTTC. It specifies CASSRRLAGVNEQFF.

V usage is TRBV7-8 and J usage is TRBJ2-2; unclear D gene. Germline loops: CDR1 SGHVS, CDR2 FQNEAQ. The CDR3 spans 13 residues. V shed 5 bases and J shed 6 bases, with 10 bases lying between them. CDR3 in amino acids: CASSLVGPGELFF. The CDR3 coding sequence is TGTGCCAGCAGCCTAGTAGGGCCCGGGGAGCTGTTTTTT.

The chain has TRBV2 and TRBJ2-7; TRBD2 agrees at 9 bases. The CDR3 loop spans 16 amino acids. CDR1 is SNHLY, CDR2 FYNNEI, per germline. The J segment lost 4 bases and the V segment lost 6 bases, leaving 13 bases of the junction unmatched. CDR3 DNA sequence: TGTGCCAGCAGCTTGCCGGGACTAGCTTCGAGTTACGAGCAGTACTTC. Translation gives CASSLPGLASSYEQYF.

The V gene is TRBV18, the J gene TRBJ2-1; D uncertain. Germline V lookup: CDR1 KGHSH, CDR2 LQKENI. Deletions cut 6 bases from V and 4 bases from J, with 13 bases between. This CDR3 comprises 14 residues. CDR3 bases: TGTGCCAGCTCGGCGCTTGCAGGTTACAATGAGCAGTTCTTC. Residues: CASSALAGYNEQFF.

This clone was counted between two and nine times. The V call is TRBV5-1, the J call TRBJ2-1; 7 positions agree with TRBD2. Germline assignment: CDR1 SGHRS and CDR2 YFSETQ. With V trimmed by 4 bases and J by 9 bases, 4 bases remained unmatched. CDR3 length equals 12 residues. The DNA of the CDR3 is TGCGCCAGCAGCCCTAGCGGCGGTGAGCAGTTCTTC. It yields the protein CASSPSGGEQFF. Filled out from reference TRBV5-1 and TRBJ2-1, the complete variable domain reads KAGVTQTPRYLIKTRGQQVTLSCSPISGHRSVSWYQQTPGQGLQFLFEYFSETQRNKGNFPGRFSGRQFSNSRSEMNVSTLELGDSALYLCASSPSGGEQFFGPGTRLTVL.

The rearrangement links TRBV11-2 to TRBJ1-2; D unresolved. This CDR3 is built from 13 residues. Germline loops: CDR1 SGHAT, CDR2 FQNNGV. V was shortened by 4 bases and J by 4 bases, with 10 bases between the two germline ends. Written as DNA, the CDR3 is TGTGCCAGCAGCTCAGCGGCAGCCTATGGCTACACCTTC. Residues: CASSSAAAYGYTF.

The rearrangement uses TRBV5-8 and TRBJ1-5, with a weak D call TRBD1 (6 bases). Trimming took off 1 base at V and 2 bases at J, with 7 bases between the two ends. Per the germline V gene, CDR1 is SGHTS and CDR2 is YDEGEE. The CDR3 consists of 14 residues. CDR3 residues: CASSLTGRNQPQHF. In DNA form, the CDR3 reads TGTGCCAGCAGCTTGACAGGGCGCAATCAGCCCCAGCATTTT.

To note about this clone: The sample has other DNA sequences that encode this CDR3 too. V gene TRBV29-1 combines with J gene TRBJ1-1; no firm D call. Germline CDR1 reads SQVTM; CDR2 reads ANQGSEA. The CDR3 contains 13 residues. The ends were cut back, 7 bases at V and 2 bases at J, with 14 bases in the middle. CDR3 sequence reads: CSAKTAINTEAFF. DNA of the CDR3: TGCAGCGCGAAAACGGCCATTAACACTGAAGCTTTCTTT.

This chain uses TRBV5-1 with TRBJ2-5; 9 bases match TRBD1. The J segment lost 11 bases and the V segment lost 4 bases, leaving 15 bases of the junction unmatched. Germline values: CDR1 SGHRS, CDR2 YFSETQ. The CDR3 is made up of 15 amino acids. This CDR3 is CASSHPGQGTGEQYF. As DNA, the CDR3 is TGCGCCAGCAGCCATCCGGGACAGGGCACGGGGGAGCAGTACTTC. The full variable domain, its missing parts supplied by reference TRBV5-1 and TRBJ2-5, is KAGVTQTPRYLIKTRGQQVTLSCSPISGHRSVSWYQQTPGQGLQFLFEYFSETQRNKGNFPGRFSGRQFSNSRSEMNVSTLELGDSALYLCASSHPGQGTGEQYFGPGTRLLVL.

This clone was detected a few times. This chain connects TRBV14 to TRBJ2-5; a weak D match, TRBD2 (6 bases). Germline V gene sequence: CDR1 SGHDN, CDR2 FVKESK. There are 15 residues in the CDR3. V lost 3 bases and J 1 base, leaving 12 bases between the germline ends. The CDR3 bases are TGTGCCAGCAGCCAGGCGGGGCTAGTCCAAGAGACCCAGTACTTC. Protein: CASSQAGLVQETQYF.

This clone was counted a few times. V is TRBV7-2 and J is TRBJ2-5; 15 bases line up with TRBD2. Germline values: CDR1 SGHTA, CDR2 FQGNSA. This CDR3 is 18 amino acids long. The trim removed 1 base at V and 5 bases at J, leaving 8 bases unmatched. The CDR3: CASSLVTGLAGGWETQYF. Here the CDR3 DNA reads TGTGCCAGCAGCTTAGTGACGGGACTAGCGGGGGGTTGGGAGACCCAGTACTTC.

The chain recombines TRBV11-2 with TRBJ2-7; the match to TRBD2 covers 8 bases. The germline gives CDR1 SGHAT, CDR2 FQNNGV. This CDR3 has 16 residues. V was clipped by 5 bases and J by 6 bases; unmatched bases: 15. The CDR3 sequence is CASSPAGGAGVSEQYF. CDR3 bases: TGTGCCAGCAGCCCCGCCGGGGGAGCGGGAGTGTCCGAGCAGTACTTC.

The chain carries TRBV7-2 and TRBJ2-7; 10 nucleotides align to TRBD2. The CDR3 extends over 16 amino acids. With V trimmed by 1 base and J by 0 bases, 3 bases remained unmatched. Looked up from germline, CDR1 is SGHTA and CDR2 is FQGNSA. CDR3 in DNA: TGTGCCAGCAGCTTAGTGGTAGCGGGGGGCTCCTACGAGCAGTACTTC. As protein: CASSLVVAGGSYEQYF.